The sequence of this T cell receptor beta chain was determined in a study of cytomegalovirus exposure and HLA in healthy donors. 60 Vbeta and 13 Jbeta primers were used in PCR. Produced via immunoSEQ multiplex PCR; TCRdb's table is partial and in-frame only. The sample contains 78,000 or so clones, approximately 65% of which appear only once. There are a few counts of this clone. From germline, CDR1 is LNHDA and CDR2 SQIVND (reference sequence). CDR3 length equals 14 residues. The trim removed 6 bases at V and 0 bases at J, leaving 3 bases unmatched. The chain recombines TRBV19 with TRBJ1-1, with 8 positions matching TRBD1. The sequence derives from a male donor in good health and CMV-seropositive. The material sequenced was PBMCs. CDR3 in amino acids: CASRQGALNTEAFF. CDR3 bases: TGTGCCAGTAGGCAGGGGGCCTTGAACACTGAAGCTTTCTTT.